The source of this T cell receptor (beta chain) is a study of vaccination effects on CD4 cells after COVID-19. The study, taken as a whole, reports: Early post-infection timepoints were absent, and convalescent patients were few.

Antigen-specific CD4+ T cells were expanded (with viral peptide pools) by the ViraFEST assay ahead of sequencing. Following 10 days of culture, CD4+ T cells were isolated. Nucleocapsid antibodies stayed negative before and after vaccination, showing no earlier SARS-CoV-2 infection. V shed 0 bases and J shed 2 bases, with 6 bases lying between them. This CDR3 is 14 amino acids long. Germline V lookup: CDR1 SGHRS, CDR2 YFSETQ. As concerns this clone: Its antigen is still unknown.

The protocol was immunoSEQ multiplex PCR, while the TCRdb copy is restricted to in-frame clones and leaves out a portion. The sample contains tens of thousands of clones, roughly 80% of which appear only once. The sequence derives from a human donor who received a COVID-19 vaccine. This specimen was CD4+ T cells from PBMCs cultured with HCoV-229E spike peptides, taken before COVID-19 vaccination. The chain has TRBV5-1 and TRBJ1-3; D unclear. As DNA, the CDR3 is TGCGCCAGCAGCTTGGGGCAGGCTGGAAACACCATATATTTT. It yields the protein CASSLGQAGNTIYF. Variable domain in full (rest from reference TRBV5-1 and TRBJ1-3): KAGVTQTPRYLIKTRGQQVTLSCSPISGHRSVSWYQQTPGQGLQFLFEYFSETQRNKGNFPGRFSGRQFSNSRSEMNVSTLELGDSALYLCASSLGQAGNTIYFGEGSWLTVV.